What follows are 19 T cell receptor beta chains derived from one specimen sequenced in a study of CD8+CD57+ T cells in acquired aplastic anemia. For CDR3 and TCR beta VDJ profiling, genomic DNA was the template used. TCRdb analysed the reads with MiXCR anew, one entry per CDR3 protein. The sample shows some 180,000 distinct CDR3 sequences, around 60% of them seen only once. The sequenced patients had an expansion of CD8+CD57+ cells seen by flow cytometry. The sample was sorted CD4+, CD8+, or CD8+CD57+ T cells (not recorded which) from PBMCs. The receptors were gathered from a human donor with aplastic anemia.

This sequence joins TRBV9 and TRBJ2-1; 13 nucleotides line up with TRBD2. V lost 0 bases and J lost 4; bases outside the gene matches: 1. CDR3 length equals 16 residues. Germline V CDR1 and CDR2: SGDLS, YYNGEE. CDR3 in amino acids: CASSVGTSGGYNEQFF. The CDR3 DNA reads as TGTGCCAGCAGCGTAGGGACTAGCGGGGGATACAATGAGCAGTTCTTC.

The V call is TRBV20-1, the J call TRBJ1-1; D remains unclear. Germline V lookup: CDR1 DFQATT, CDR2 SNEGSKA (reference sequence). V dropped 0 bases and J dropped 0 bases, with 14 bases sitting between them. The CDR3 totals 16 residues. CDR3 amino acids: CSARDPPRGMNTEAFF. The CDR3 coding sequence is TGCAGTGCTAGAGATCCCCCCCGTGGAATGAACACTGAAGCTTTCTTT.

The chain combines TRBV6-1 with TRBJ2-7; TRBD1 aligns across 7 bases. The J segment lost 2 bases and the V segment lost 5 bases, leaving 9 bases of the junction unmatched. Germline V gene data show CDR1 as MNHNS and CDR2 as SASEGT. The CDR3 extends over 15 amino acids. DNA for the CDR3: TGTGCCAGCAGTTACTGGACAGGCGAACCCTACGAGCAGTACTTC. Its protein is CASSYWTGEPYEQYF.

The chain joins TRBV24-1 to TRBJ2-5; TRBD1 agrees at 10 bases. Germline trimming cut 9 bases from V and 1 base from J; bases unmatched to any gene: 1. Germline values: CDR1 KGHDR, CDR2 SFDVKD. The CDR3 runs to 13 residues. CDR3 sequence reads: CATRQGAQETQYF. In DNA form, the CDR3 reads TGTGCCACCCGACAGGGGGCCCAAGAGACCCAGTACTTC.

Concerning this clonotype: One end of the junction varies from germline; a read error may be responsible. This chain connects TRBV2 to TRBJ2-7; D perhaps matches TRBD1 (5 bases). The germline V gene has CDR1 SNHLY and CDR2 FYNNEI. The CDR3 contains 15 residues. CDR3 protein: CASSQGATSSYEQCF. The CDR3 DNA reads as TGCGCCAGCAGCCAAGGGGCGACGAGCTCCTACGAGCAGTGCTTC.

This clonotype was picked up many times. The rearrangement links TRBV2 to TRBJ1-5; 7 nucleotides agree with TRBD1. V lost 6 bases and J lost 7; bases outside the gene matches: 6. CDR1 is SNHLY and CDR2 is FYNNEI in the germline V gene. This CDR3 region has 13 residues. CDR3 in DNA: TGTGCCAGCAGGATAGGGGGCGTCCAGCCCCAGCATTTT. This encodes CASRIGGVQPQHF.

The chain uses TRBV5-1 and TRBJ1-1; D is ambiguous. This CDR3 is 13 amino acids long. Trimming removed 0 bases at V and 11 bases at J, with 14 bases between. Per germline, CDR1 SGHRS and CDR2 YFSETQ. The CDR3 protein is CASSLGNGRDAFF. The CDR3 DNA is TGCGCCAGCAGCTTGGGTAACGGGAGAGACGCTTTCTTT.

This clonotype was seen ten or more times. This sequence joins TRBV7-9 and TRBJ2-1, with 8 bases matching TRBD1. CDR3 size: 15 residues. The germline gives CDR1 SEHNR, CDR2 FQNEAQ (reference sequence). Trimming at V came to 2 bases and at J to 8 bases, leaving 8 bases not matched to a gene. The CDR3, as DNA: TGTGCCAGCAGCTTAACCGGTTCAGGGGGCGATGAGCAGTTCTTC. It yields the protein CASSLTGSGGDEQFF.

The chain combines TRBV7-2 with TRBJ1-2; D gene unclear. Germline CDR1 SGHTA, CDR2 FQGNSA. The CDR3 length is 15 residues. V shed 5 bases and J shed 2 bases, with 15 bases lying between them. CDR3 amino acids: CASSHATTENYGYTF. As DNA, the CDR3 is TGTGCCAGCAGCCACGCAACTACAGAGAACTATGGCTACACCTTC. The variable domain in full, completed from reference TRBV7-2 and TRBJ1-2, reads GAGVSQSPSNKVTEKGKDVELRCDPISGHTALYWYRQSLGQGLEFLIYFQGNSAPDKSGLPSDRFSAERTGGSVSTLTIQRTQQEDSAVYLCASSHATTENYGYTFGSGTRLTVV.

This chain connects TRBV11-2 to TRBJ2-3; D is undetermined. The CDR3 has 11 amino acids. Germline lookup yields CDR1 SGHAT and CDR2 FQNNGV. The V end was cut by 8 bases, the J end by 4 bases, with 7 bases between. The DNA of the CDR3 is TGTGCCAGCGACTCTTCAGATACGCAGTATTTT. Residues: CASDSSDTQYF.

This sequence joins TRBV11-1 and TRBJ2-5; 9 nucleotides agree with TRBD2. Germline values: CDR1 SGHAT, CDR2 FQDESV (reference sequence). V gave up 5 bases and J gave up 5 bases; unmatched junction bases: 6. This CDR3 contains 14 residues. In DNA form, the CDR3 reads TGTGCCAGCAGCGCCCTAGCGGGGCGGGAGACCCAGTACTTC. Protein: CASSALAGRETQYF.

J is TRBJ2-3 and V is TRBV2; D gene uncertain. With 4 bases removed from V and 6 bases from J, the gap between germline ends came to 11 bases. CDR1 and CDR2 (germline): SNHLY, FYNNEI. The CDR3 runs 13 residues. CDR3 in amino acids: CASSGNTADTQYF. The CDR3 DNA reads as TGTGCCAGCAGTGGGAACACCGCGGATACGCAGTATTTT.

J is TRBJ2-1 and V is TRBV11-2, with 13 bases matching TRBD2. V lost 2 bases to trimming and J lost 0 bases; unmatched junction nucleotides: 19. The CDR3 totals 23 residues. Germline assignment: CDR1 SGHAT and CDR2 FQNNGV. In DNA form, the CDR3 reads TGTGCCAGCAGCTTACAGCTGGGGGAGACTAGCGGGGGGCCTTTGAGCTCCTACAATGAGCAGTTCTTC. Translating gives CASSLQLGETSGGPLSSYNEQFF. Based on the CDR3 plus reference TRBV11-2 and TRBJ2-1, the full variable domain is EAGVAQSPRYKIIEKRQSVAFWCNPISGHATLYWYQQILGQGPKLLIQFQNNGVVDDSQLPKDRFSAERLKGVDSTLKIQPAKLEDSAVYLCASSLQLGETSGGPLSSYNEQFFGPGTRLTVL.

This clonotype was detected only once. The chain combines TRBV20-1 with TRBJ2-3; D ambiguous. Germline assignment: CDR1 DFQATT and CDR2 SNEGSKA (reference sequence). V lost 1 base and J 2 bases, leaving 13 bases between the germline ends. The CDR3 extends over 15 amino acids. CDR3: CSARGDAGNTDTQYF. DNA for the CDR3: TGCAGTGCTAGAGGCGATGCAGGCAACACAGATACGCAGTATTTT.

As regards this clonotype: The junction differs from germline at one of its ends, possibly a read error. The chain uses TRBV7-2 and TRBJ1-6, with D hard to call. CDR1 and CDR2 (germline): SGHTA, FQGNSA. CDR3 size: 13 residues. The CDR3 nucleotides read TGCGCCAGCAGCCAGGTGATCAATTCACCCCTCCACTTT. Its translation: CASSQVINSPLHF.

The genes are TRBV10-3 and TRBJ1-2; 7 positions agree with TRBD1. In germline, CDR1 is ENHRY, CDR2 SYGVKD. The CDR3 is 14 amino acids. Trimming took 6 bases from V and 5 from J; bases not matched to a gene: 9. Here the CDR3 reads CAISPPGQFYGYTF. In nucleotides, the CDR3 is TGTGCCATCAGCCCACCGGGACAGTTTTATGGCTACACCTTC.

The sample holds a few counts of this clonotype. The chain carries TRBV19 and TRBJ2-3; 10 bases are shared with TRBD1. There are 16 residues in the CDR3. J lost 3 bases, V lost 5 bases, and 8 bases had no gene match. Per the germline V gene, CDR1 is LNHDA and CDR2 is SQIVND (reference sequence). CDR3 in amino acids: CASSAQPGQGTDTQYF. CDR3 sequence (DNA): TGTGCCAGTAGTGCCCAACCGGGACAGGGGACAGATACGCAGTATTTT. The whole variable domain, filled in from reference TRBV19 and TRBJ2-3, reads DGGITQSPKYLFRKEGQNVTLSCEQNLNHDAMYWYRQDPGQGLRLIYYSQIVNDFQKGDIAEGYSVSREKKESFPLTVTSAQKNPTAFYLCASSAQPGQGTDTQYFGPGTRLTVL.

The chain employs TRBV5-1 and TRBJ1-4; weak D call: TRBD1 (6 bases). The CDR3 is made up of 14 amino acids. V was clipped by 7 bases and J by 7 bases, with 17 bases between them. Germline V lookup: CDR1 SGHRS, CDR2 YFSETQ. The CDR3 loop reads CASSPSGDVEKLFF. The CDR3, as DNA: TGCGCCAGCTCCCCCTCAGGGGACGTTGAAAAACTGTTTTTT. The variable domain in full, completed from reference TRBV5-1 and TRBJ1-4, reads KAGVTQTPRYLIKTRGQQVTLSCSPISGHRSVSWYQQTPGQGLQFLFEYFSETQRNKGNFPGRFSGRQFSNSRSEMNVSTLELGDSALYLCASSPSGDVEKLFFGSGTQLSVL.

This clonotype was seen only once. This CDR3 fails to terminate in the conserved phenylalanine or tryptophan, so it likely reflects a read error. The rearrangement joins TRBV10-3 to TRBJ1-2; 8 nucleotides match TRBD1. There are 13 residues in the CDR3. Germline V gene sequence: CDR1 ENHRY, CDR2 SYGVKD. V lost 6 bases and J lost 6; bases outside the gene matches: 6. CDR3 residues: CAISDRGENGYTS. The CDR3 DNA reads TGTGCCATCAGCGACAGGGGAGAGAATGGCTACACCTCC.